This T cell receptor beta chain was captured by sequencing in a study of sequential checkpoint blockade in melanoma. As for the study in general: Randomization was 1:1 between first-line nivolumab→ipilimumab and ipilimumab→nivolumab.

This CDR3 region has 14 residues. The V end lost 4 bases, the J end lost 0 bases, and 8 bases lay between the germline ends. In germline, CDR1 is MNHEY, CDR2 SMNVEV (reference sequence). This table comes from immunoSEQ multiplex PCR, and its TCRdb copy is limited to in-frame clones, with some not included. There are 25,000 to 35,000 clones in the sample; less than 90% occur only once, and 22% lies in the top ten. This sample's treatment: randomized to nivolumab then ipilimumab (arm A) or the reverse (arm B). Here the sequenced sample was CD8+ T cells sorted from blood (inferred from file names), taken from a patient given nivolumab and ipilimumab in sequence. The V call is TRBV27, the J call TRBJ2-3; D is unresolved. This TCR was sampled from a human donor with melanoma. The CDR3 loop is CASSSTASTDTQYF. The CDR3 DNA reads as TGTGCCAGCAGTTCGACTGCTAGCACAGATACGCAGTATTTT.